This entry concerns a single T cell receptor (beta chain). This clone was observed many times. It lacks a known antigen. It has no much larger one-base neighbor in the sample; base qualities were not kept. The data stem from a study of metastatic and nonmetastatic thyroid tumors (dated by TCRdb to about 2020). Turning to the overall study: Repertoires were compared across peripheral blood and tumor or nodule tissue samples from malignant and benign thyroid patients. Findings and caveats that apply to the study as a whole: TCR beta diversity was reported as significantly higher in malignant tumors than in benign nodules, in both blood and tumor samples.

Including the terminal cysteine and phenylalanine, the CDR3 comprises 14 residues. CDR3 DNA is the only sequence kept; it has 42 bases, read in frame from the first base. The germline V and J ends show losses of 5 bases and 3 bases respectively, and no gene match explains 6 bases of the junction. The germline V gene yields MNHNS for CDR1 and SASEGT for CDR2. No patient had received any treatment before thyroid surgery. The study retrospectively analysed patient clinical samples collected from about 2012 to 2019 using T-cell receptor beta sequencing. Library preparation employed PCR. The instrument was an Illumina HiSeq 4000. High-throughput sequencing was used to profile the TCR beta-chain CDR3 region of each patient. The authors' pipeline ran thus. CDR3 differences across clinicopathological groups were used to build a classifier for discriminating distant-metastatic papillary thyroid cancer patients. To measure repertoire diversity the researchers used the Shannon index, while the Morisita-Horn index served to gauge how similar the tumor and blood repertoires were. The raw public data were reprocessed by TCRdb itself: fastp quality trimming at Q25, MiXCR clonotype calling, in-frame beta chains only. In this record, the V and J calls reflect TCRdb's handling and not the investigators' own analysis. The sample profile shows 25,000 to 40,000 clones; 7% to 8% of them were found once. The top ten hold 43% of the sample.

Material: blood. Rearrangement joined TRBV6-1 to TRBJ1-1; 7 central bases correspond to TRBD1. The source of this sequence is a female donor with papillary thyroid cancer or a benign thyroid nodule (not recorded which). Some clones in this sample may be carry-over from other donors' samples. The CDR3 reads CASSRRQGHTEAFF. The base sequence is TGTGCCAGCAGTCGAAGACAGGGCCACACTGAAGCTTTCTTT.